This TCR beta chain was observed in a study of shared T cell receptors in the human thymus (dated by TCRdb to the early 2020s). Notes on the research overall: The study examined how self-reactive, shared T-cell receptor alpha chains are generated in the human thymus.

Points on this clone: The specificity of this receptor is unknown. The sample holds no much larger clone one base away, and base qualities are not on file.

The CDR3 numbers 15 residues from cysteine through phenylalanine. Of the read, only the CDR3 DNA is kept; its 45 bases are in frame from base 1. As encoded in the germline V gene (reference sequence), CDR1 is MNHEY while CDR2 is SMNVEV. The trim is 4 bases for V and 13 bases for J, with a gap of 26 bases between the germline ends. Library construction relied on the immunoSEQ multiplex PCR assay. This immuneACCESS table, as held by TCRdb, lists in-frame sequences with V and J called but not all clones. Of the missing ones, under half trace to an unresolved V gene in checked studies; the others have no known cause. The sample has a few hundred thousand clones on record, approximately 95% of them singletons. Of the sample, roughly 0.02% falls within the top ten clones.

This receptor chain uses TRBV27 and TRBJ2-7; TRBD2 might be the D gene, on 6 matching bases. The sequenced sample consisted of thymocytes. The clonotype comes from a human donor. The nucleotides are TGTGCCAGCAGTTCCCCTGGACTACCCTGGGGAGAACGATACTTC. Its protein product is CASSSPGLPWGERYF.